This paragraph reports one T cell receptor beta chain. The target antigen is unknown. These data come from a study of read filtering for tumor transcriptome and immune sequencing. Study-level findings and limits: In IR-seq, single-read clonotypes were roughly 80% of clonotypes but around 3.5% of reads.

From around 0.4 ug of RNA, a library with molecular barcoded alpha/delta and beta/gamma adaptors was made. One entry per CDR3 protein results from TCRdb running MiXCR on the reads. The data contain about 47,000 distinct CDR3 sequences, roughly 12% of them singletons. CDR3 length: 15 amino acids. V lost 1 base and J 2 bases, leaving 9 bases between the germline ends. The germline V gene has CDR1 SGHTA and CDR2 FQGNSA. This clonotype originated in a donor aged 40 or over with multiple myeloma. The chain carries TRBV7-2 and TRBJ1-3, with D unclear. The sample comprised a population of CD138-negative cells sorted from bone marrow. This CDR3 is CASSLGSNPGNTIYF. CDR3 in DNA: TGTGCCAGCAGCTTAGGAAGTAACCCTGGAAACACCATATATTTT.